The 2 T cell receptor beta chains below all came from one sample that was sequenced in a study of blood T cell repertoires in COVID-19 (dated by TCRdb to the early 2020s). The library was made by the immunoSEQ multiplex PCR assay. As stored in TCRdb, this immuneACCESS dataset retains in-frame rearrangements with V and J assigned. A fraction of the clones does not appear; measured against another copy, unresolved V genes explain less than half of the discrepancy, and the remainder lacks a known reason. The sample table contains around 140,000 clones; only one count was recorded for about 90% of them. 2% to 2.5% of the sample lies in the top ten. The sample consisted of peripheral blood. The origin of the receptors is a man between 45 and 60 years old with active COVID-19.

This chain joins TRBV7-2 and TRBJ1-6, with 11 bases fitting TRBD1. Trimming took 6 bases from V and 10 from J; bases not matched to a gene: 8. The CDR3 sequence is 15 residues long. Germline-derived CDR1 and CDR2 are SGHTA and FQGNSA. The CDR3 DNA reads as TGTGCCAGCAGGCCAACCGGGACAGGGGGATCACCCCTCCACTTT. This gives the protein CASRPTGTGGSPLHF.

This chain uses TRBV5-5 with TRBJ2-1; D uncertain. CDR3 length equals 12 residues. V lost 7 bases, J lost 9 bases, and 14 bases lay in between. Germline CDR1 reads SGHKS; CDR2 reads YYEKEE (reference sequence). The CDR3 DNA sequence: TGTGCCAGCTCGGAGCCGCCCGGTGAGCAGTTCTTC. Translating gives CASSEPPGEQFF.